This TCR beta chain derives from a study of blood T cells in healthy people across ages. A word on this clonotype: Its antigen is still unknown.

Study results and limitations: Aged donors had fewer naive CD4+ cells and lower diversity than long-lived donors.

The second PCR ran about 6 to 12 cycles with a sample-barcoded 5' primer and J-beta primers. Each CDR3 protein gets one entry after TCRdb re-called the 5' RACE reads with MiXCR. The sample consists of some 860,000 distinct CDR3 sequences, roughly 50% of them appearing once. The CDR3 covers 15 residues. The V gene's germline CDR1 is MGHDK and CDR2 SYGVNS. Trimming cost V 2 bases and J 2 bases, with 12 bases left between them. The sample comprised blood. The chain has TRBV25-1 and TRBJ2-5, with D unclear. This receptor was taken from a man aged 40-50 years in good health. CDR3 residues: CASSEMWAAQETQYF. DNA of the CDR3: TGTGCCAGCAGTGAAATGTGGGCGGCTCAAGAGACCCAGTACTTC.